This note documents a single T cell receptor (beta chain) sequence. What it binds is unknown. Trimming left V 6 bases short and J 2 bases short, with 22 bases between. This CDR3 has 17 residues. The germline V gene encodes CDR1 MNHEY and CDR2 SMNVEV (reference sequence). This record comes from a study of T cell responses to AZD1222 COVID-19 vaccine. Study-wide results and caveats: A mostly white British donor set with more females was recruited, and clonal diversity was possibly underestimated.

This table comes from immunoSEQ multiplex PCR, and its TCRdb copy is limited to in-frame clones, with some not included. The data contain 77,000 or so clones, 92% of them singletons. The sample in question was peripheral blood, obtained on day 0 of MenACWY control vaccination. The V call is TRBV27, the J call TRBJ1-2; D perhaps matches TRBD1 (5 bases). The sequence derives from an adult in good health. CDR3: CASSRGAGGARNYGYTF. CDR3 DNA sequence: TGTGCCAGCAGCCGAGGAGCTGGAGGGGCGCGGAACTATGGCTACACCTTC.